In its sample, the clone carrying this TCR beta chain was seen once. The record originates from a study of shared clonotypes between healthy human individuals. V gave up 5 bases and J gave up 2 bases, with 12 bases separating them. From germline, CDR1 is SGHRS and CDR2 YFSETQ. There are 14 residues in the CDR3. Authors' data handling: Junction-only immunoSEQ data arrived without quality scores, meaning filtering differed. Measured with immunoSEQ multiplex PCR; TCRdb has only the in-frame clones, and not every one. That table furnishes V, J and clone size, whereas the DNA furnished D and trimming. The data show around 1.6 million clones, around 98% seen once. Recent vaccinations or acute infections were absent in the healthy HIV-negative adult donors.

This clonotype originated in a man aged 25-45 years in good health. The gene calls are TRBV5-1 and TRBJ2-3; D assignment may be TRBD1 or TRBD2 (5 bases each). Input material: naive CD4+ T cells sorted from blood. Subset in this sample: CD45RA+ positively selected. CDR3 nucleotides: TGCGCCAGCAGTCGGTGGGACCACACAGATACGCAGTATTTT. This codes for CASSRWDHTDTQYF.